This T cell receptor beta chain was recovered during a study of control samples from healthy donors and cancer patients. The repertoire was sequenced with immunoSEQ multiplex PCR; TCRdb's copy has only in-frame clones and lacks some. The repertoire holds roughly 100,000 clones, about 90% seen once, with 2% to 2.5% in the top ten. V shed 5 bases, J shed 4 bases, and the junction held 19 bases outside the gene matches. The germline CDR1 and CDR2 sequences are SGHVS and FNYEAQ. This CDR3 is 19 amino acids long. This sequence originates from a woman between 18 and 29 years old in good health. The chain is built from TRBV7-6 and TRBJ2-3, with 9 nucleotides matching TRBD1. The sample was blood. The CDR3 DNA follows: TGTGCCAGCAGCCCGAGGGGGACAGGGACACCATGGGGCCCAGATACGCAGTATTTT. It translates to CASSPRGTGTPWGPDTQYF.